This T cell receptor beta chain was identified during a study of shared clonotypes between healthy human individuals. Study at large: Every donor yielded three CD4 naive, three CD4 memory, two CD8 naive and one CD8 memory plate.

Splitting of CD4+ cells produced CD45RA+ naive and CD45RA-negative memory subsets. Some clones are missing from TCRdb's copy, which holds only in-frame ones; the method was immunoSEQ multiplex PCR. The repertoire holds around 510,000 clones, 90% to 96% seen once, with 0.064% in the top ten. There are 15 residues in the CDR3. The V end lost 0 bases, the J end lost 3 bases, and 9 bases lay between the germline ends. The V gene's germline CDR1 is MDHEN and CDR2 SYDVKM. The V and J genes are TRBV28 and TRBJ1-3; D is perhaps TRBD1 (6 bases). The clonotype was recovered from a woman aged 25 to 45 in good health. Sequenced sample: naive CD4+ T cells sorted from blood. Subset given: CD45RA+ positively selected. In DNA, the CDR3 is TGTGCCAGCAGTTTATGGGGGGCTGGTGGAAACACCATATATTTT. Protein sequence: CASSLWGAGGNTIYF.